This is a list of T cell receptor beta chains from one sample in a study of blood T cells in healthy people across ages. TCRdb re-derived calls from the 5' RACE reads in MiXCR, one entry per CDR3 protein. The sample includes over 1,500,000 distinct CDR3 sequences, roughly two fifths seen only once; the top ten take around 23%. Material: blood. Source of these receptors: a human donor in good health. CDR3s include the opening cysteine and the closing phenylalanine or tryptophan. D genes are given only for firm matches. Some rows have no size entry. The others give once, few or many, or a class for an expanded clone.

TRBV12-3/TRBV12-4,TRBJ1-1,-,-,CASSLGTVRGEAFF,TGTGCCAGCAGTTTAGGGACGGTAAGAGGGGAAGCTTTCTTT
TRBV7-2,TRBJ2-6,-,few,CASSRGRTGANVLTF,TGTGCCAGCAGCCGAGGTAGAACCGGGGCCAACGTCCTGACTTTC
TRBV4-3,TRBJ1-5,TRBD1,-,CASSQDMGQGRQPQHF,TGCGCCAGCAGCCAAGATATGGGACAGGGTAGGCAGCCCCAGCATTTT
TRBV28,TRBJ2-7,-,-,CASNVMDTYEQYF,TGTGCCAGCAACGTAATGGATACCTACGAGCAGTACTTC
TRBV7-2,TRBJ1-2,-,-,CASSLWGRIAYGYTF,TGTGCCAGCAGCCTGTGGGGACGGATCGCCTATGGCTACACCTTC
TRBV6-5,TRBJ1-1,-,few,CASRPWGEDTEAFF,TGTGCCAGCAGACCTTGGGGGGAGGACACTGAAGCTTTCTTT
TRBV29-1,TRBJ2-5,-,few,CSVAPTLAEGTQYF,TGCAGCGTTGCACCCACCTTGGCGGAAGGGACCCAGTACTTC
TRBV20-1,TRBJ1-3,TRBD1,few,CSARDSGQGWGNTIYF,TGCAGTGCTAGAGATTCAGGACAGGGGTGGGGAAACACCATATATTTT
TRBV12-3/TRBV12-4,TRBJ2-5,-,few,CASSFGQLLETQYF,TGTGCCAGCAGTTTTGGGCAGCTCTTGGAGACCCAGTACTTC
TRBV7-2,TRBJ2-1,-,few,CASSLMQGPYNEQFF,TGTGCCAGCAGCTTAATGCAGGGACCCTACAATGAGCAGTTCTTC
TRBV28,TRBJ2-5,-,-,CASRDSEGTQYF,TGTGCCAGCCGGGACTCCGAGGGGACCCAGTACTTC
TRBV20-1,TRBJ1-6,-,few,CSARGIGPSSYNSPLHF,TGCAGTGCTAGGGGGATAGGACCGAGCTCCTATAATTCACCCCTCCACTTT
TRBV27,TRBJ1-4,-,few,CASRPDRPGTLKNEKLFF,TGTGCCAGCAGGCCGGATCGCCCCGGCACCCTAAAAAATGAAAAACTGTTTTTT
TRBV20-1,TRBJ2-1,-,few,CSGRGGTYNEQFF,TGCAGTGGCCGAGGGGGGACCTACAATGAGCAGTTCTTC
TRBV28,TRBJ2-5,-,few,CASSFAGAEKETQYF,TGTGCCAGCAGTTTTGCGGGGGCGGAAAAAGAGACCCAGTACTTC
TRBV27,TRBJ1-1,-,few,CASSLKLNTEAFF,TGTGCCAGCAGTTTAAAGTTAAACACTGAAGCTTTCTTT
TRBV7-2,TRBJ2-1,TRBD1,-,CASSFTGDRNNEQFF,TGTGCCAGCAGCTTTACAGGGGACAGAAACAATGAGCAGTTCTTC
TRBV25-1,TRBJ2-1,-,-,CASSEGGQYAEQFF,TGTGCCAGCAGTGAAGGGGGGCAATACGCTGAGCAGTTCTTC
TRBV4-2,TRBJ1-5,-,once,CASSQFRNQPQHF,TGTGCCAGCAGCCAGTTTCGGAATCAGCCCCAGCATTTT
TRBV20-1,TRBJ1-1,-,few,CSATGQLNTEAFF,TGCAGTGCTACAGGACAGCTGAACACTGAAGCTTTCTTT
TRBV29-1,TRBJ2-2,-,few,CSALWGSDFTGELFF,TGCAGCGCCCTCTGGGGGTCCGACTTCACCGGGGAGCTGTTTTTT
TRBV2,TRBJ2-3,TRBD2,-,CASGASGGSDTQYF,TGTGCCAGCGGCGCTAGCGGGGGTTCGGATACGCAGTATTTT
TRBV7-9,TRBJ1-2,-,-,CASSSAGRVPGDYGYTF,TGTGCCAGCAGCTCAGCGGGCAGGGTACCGGGGGACTATGGCTACACCTTC
TRBV7-2,TRBJ1-2,-,-,CTSSSSTVPYGYTF,TGTACCAGCAGCTCTTCGACAGTGCCCTATGGCTACACCTTC
TRBV3-1,TRBJ2-3,TRBD2,-,CASRDGTSINTQYF,TGTGCCAGCAGAGACGGGACTAGTATAAATACGCAGTATTTT
TRBV7-9,TRBJ2-1,TRBD2,-,CASSSGTSGRSSYNEQFF,TGTGCCAGCAGCTCCGGGACTAGCGGGCGTAGCTCCTACAATGAGCAGTTCTTC
TRBV5-1,TRBJ1-2,-,-,CASSLEAGRNYGYTF,TGCGCCAGCAGCTTGGAAGCGGGACGGAACTATGGCTACACCTTC
TRBV7-2,TRBJ2-5,-,-,CASKGGGAVQETQYF,TGTGCCAGCAAGGGGGGCGGGGCGGTACAAGAGACCCAGTACTTC
TRBV25-1,TRBJ2-1,TRBD2,-,CASSDRGGRRYNGQFF,TGTGCCAGCAGTGATCGGGGCGGGAGGCGTTACAATGGGCAGTTCTTC
TRBV29-1,TRBJ1-4,-,-,CSAEHGEKLFF,TGCAGCGCTGAACATGGGGAAAAACTGTTTTTT
TRBV28,TRBJ2-3,-,many,CASRGAPDTQYF,TGTGCCAGCAGGGGGGCTCCAGATACGCAGTATTTT
TRBV29-1,TRBJ2-4,-,many,CSVEKGGKNIQYF,TGCAGCGTTGAGAAGGGTGGCAAAAACATTCAGTACTTC
TRBV7-2,TRBJ2-3,-,-,CASSSLGTRQYF,TGTGCCAGCAGCTCCTTAGGGACGCGGCAGTATTTT
TRBV7-9,TRBJ2-1,TRBD2,few,CASSPPGDYSYNEQFF,TGTGCCAGCAGCCCCCCCGGGGACTACTCCTACAATGAGCAGTTCTTC
TRBV7-9,TRBJ2-7,-,-,CASSLEWGGKSSYEQYF,TGTGCCAGCAGCTTAGAATGGGGCGGTAAATCTTCCTACGAGCAGTACTTC
TRBV5-1,TRBJ2-3,-,few,CASSLGGQADTQYF,TGCGCCAGCAGCTTGGGAGGGCAAGCAGATACGCAGTATTTT
TRBV27,TRBJ2-7,TRBD1,few,CASSWGGQGDWEQYF,TGTGCCAGCAGTTGGGGGGGACAGGGCGATTGGGAGCAGTACTTC
TRBV3-1,TRBJ2-7,-,-,CASSHAGLREQYF,TGTGCCAGCAGCCACGCGGGGCTCAGGGAGCAGTACTTC
TRBV30,TRBJ2-5,-,-,CAWSSVRGQETQYF,TGTGCCTGGAGTTCAGTTAGAGGTCAGGAGACCCAGTACTTC
TRBV4-1,TRBJ2-1,TRBD2,few,CASSQAPLRGGLNEQFF,TGCGCCAGCAGCCAAGCTCCTTTGCGGGGGGGCCTAAATGAGCAGTTCTTC
TRBV10-3,TRBJ1-2,-,few,CAISESSIWYGYTF,TGTGCCATCAGTGAGTCGAGTATCTGGTATGGCTACACCTTC
TRBV7-9,TRBJ2-1,TRBD1,-,CASSIDAEGAEEFF,TGTGCCAGCAGCATAGACGCTGAGGGGGCAGAGGAGTTCTTC
TRBV10-3,TRBJ2-7,TRBD1,-,CATERQGAYEQYF,TGTGCCACAGAGAGACAGGGGGCTTACGAGCAGTACTTC
TRBV6-1,TRBJ2-5,-,few,CASSGGGTLQETQYF,TGTGCCAGCAGTGGGGGGGGGACACTACAAGAGACCCAGTACTTC
TRBV18,TRBJ1-1,TRBD1,-,CASSLRTGTGNTEAFF,TGTGCCAGCTCTCTGCGAACCGGGACAGGGAACACTGAAGCTTTCTTT
TRBV12-3/TRBV12-4,TRBJ1-2,-,few,CASRLQDNYGYTF,TGTGCCAGCAGGTTACAGGATAACTATGGCTACACCTTC
TRBV11-1,TRBJ1-5,TRBD1,few,CASSQGTGGVGNQPQHF,TGTGCCAGCAGCCAAGGGACAGGGGGCGTCGGCAATCAGCCCCAGCATTTT
TRBV7-9,TRBJ1-4,TRBD1,few,CAGSASPGQPRDNEKLFF,TGTGCCGGCAGCGCGTCTCCGGGACAGCCACGCGATAATGAAAAACTGTTTTTT
TRBV4-3,TRBJ2-3,-,-,CASSQERGADTQYF,TGCGCCAGCAGCCAAGAAAGAGGGGCAGATACGCAGTATTTT
TRBV5-1,TRBJ2-5,-,-,CASSLAQLLETQYF,TGCGCCAGCAGCTTGGCTCAGTTATTGGAGACCCAGTACTTC
TRBV7-9,TRBJ2-7,TRBD1,-,CASSLAGTGSEQYF,TGTGCCAGCAGCTTAGCCGGGACAGGGAGCGAGCAGTACTTC